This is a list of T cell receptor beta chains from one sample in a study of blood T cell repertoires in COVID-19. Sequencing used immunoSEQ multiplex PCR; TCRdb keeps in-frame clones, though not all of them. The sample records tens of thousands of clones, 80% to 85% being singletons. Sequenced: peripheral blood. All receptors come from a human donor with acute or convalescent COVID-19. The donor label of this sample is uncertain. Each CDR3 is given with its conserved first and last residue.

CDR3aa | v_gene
CASRGEGKTTNEKLFF | TRBV27
CASKDGGRYEQFF | TRBV7-8
CASSPGIAGSVPGYTF | TRBV7-2
CASSLGGGVIQYF | TRBV7-2
CSVEDRGQFF | TRBV29-1
CASSYRQGGVGQPQHF | TRBV28
CASSLTSGRAGVDTQYF | TRBV7-6
CASSIGAGRATGEKLFF | TRBV19
CAWSRDSSNTGELFF | TRBV30
CASSFSGQTAGTEAFF | TRBV27
CASSLRGDWEQYF | TRBV7-9
CASQRAGEYEQYF | TRBV11-3
CAISEGGSEAFF | TRBV10-3
CASSLSQQGGRYTEAFF | TRBV27
CAWSWDRDSKLFF | TRBV30
CATRGQGGAHNSPLHF | TRBV10-3
CASSLTGQGAVDTQYF | TRBV7-3
CATSRKLGEEQYF | TRBV15
CASSKDGSYEQYF | TRBV4-1
CASSIGQIPYNEQFF | TRBV19
CASSFPNQETQYF | TRBV7-2
CAWSVRQEAFF | TRBV30
CASSKGAGTPDYEQYF | TRBV19
CASSRGGVGEQYF | TRBV27
CASSRDRDYEQYF | TRBV6-2/TRBV6-3
CASKETGDSYEQYF | TRBV19
CATSRDLSAGEVGELFF | TRBV15
CASRRDSLNTEAFF | TRBV6-4
CAWATGSGNTIYF | TRBV30